One sample yielded the 27 T cell receptor beta chains listed below, sequenced in a study of T cells in tuberculosis. After thawing and overnight rest, PBMC were stained with GMM-loaded CD1B tetramer, viability dye and anti-CD3 for sorting. CD1B tetramers were loaded with Rhodococcus equi-derived C32 glucose monomycolate. Method: immunoSEQ multiplex PCR; TCRdb's copy keeps in-frame clones and lacks some. The data show some 60,000 clones, 81% seen once. Sequences were obtained from CD1b-GMM tetramer-negative cells sorted from PBMCs. The receptors here all came from an adult woman with latent tuberculosis.

The chain joins TRBV5-1 to TRBJ2-1, with D perhaps TRBD1 (8 bases). CDR3 length: 13 amino acids. The germline V and J ends were trimmed by 9 bases and 7 bases, with 17 bases remaining between them. Germline V CDR1 and CDR2: SGHRS, YFSETQ. CDR3 nucleotides: TGCGCCACCAAAACAGGGGGGGGGAATGAGCAGTTCTTC. This gives the protein CATKTGGGNEQFF.

This chain uses TRBV28 with TRBJ1-2; the D gene is possibly TRBD1 (5 bases). There are 18 residues in the CDR3. Trimming pared 1 base from V and 3 bases from J, leaving 21 bases between. Looked up from germline, CDR1 is MDHEN and CDR2 is SYDVKM. The CDR3 protein is CASSLFPGKKGIDYGYTF. The CDR3 DNA reads as TGTGCCAGCAGTTTATTTCCAGGGAAGAAGGGAATAGACTATGGCTACACCTTC.

The chain uses TRBV28 and TRBJ1-1; the D gene is possibly TRBD1 (6 bases). With 4 bases removed from V and 7 bases from J, the gap between germline ends came to 10 bases. The V gene's germline CDR1 is MDHEN and CDR2 SYDVKM. CDR3 size: 12 residues. The CDR3 nucleotides are TGTGCCAGCAGTTATAGGACAGATGAAGCTTTCTTT. It encodes CASSYRTDEAFF.

This clone was counted a single time. This rearrangement joins TRBV28 to TRBJ2-7, with 9 bases aligning to TRBD2. The germline gives CDR1 MDHEN, CDR2 SYDVKM. V shed 11 bases, J shed 3 bases, and the junction held 5 bases outside the gene matches. The CDR3 contains 12 residues. For the CDR3, the DNA is TGTGCCGCGGGGGGGGTTTTCTACGAGCAGTACTTC. This gives the protein CAAGGVFYEQYF.

The chain uses TRBV28 and TRBJ2-7; tentative D call: TRBD1 (6 bases). V was pared by 6 bases and J by 3 bases, with 18 bases between. The V gene's germline CDR1 is MDHEN and CDR2 SYDVKM. The CDR3 extends over 15 amino acids. The CDR3, as DNA: TGTGCCAGCAGCACGGCCGCAGGGGCCGGCTACGAGCAGTACTTC. Translating gives CASSTAAGAGYEQYF.

The rearrangement joins TRBV28 to TRBJ2-4; a possible D gene is TRBD1 (6 bases). Germline assignment: CDR1 MDHEN and CDR2 SYDVKM. Between the trimmed V and J ends, which lost 4 bases and 0 bases, there was a span of 16 bases. This CDR3 is 17 amino acids long. DNA of the CDR3: TGTGCCAGCAGTTCCCTTCAGGGGCAACTAGCCAAAAACATTCAGTACTTC. It codes for CASSSLQGQLAKNIQYF.

The V and J genes are TRBV27 and TRBJ1-2, with 10 bases fitting TRBD1. The trim removed 5 bases at V and 4 bases at J, leaving 10 bases unmatched. This CDR3 has 16 amino acids. Germline V lookup: CDR1 MNHEY, CDR2 SMNVEV (reference sequence). The CDR3 DNA follows: TGTGCCAGCAGTCCTGGGACAGGGGACAGTTTCTATGGCTACACCTTC. It is translated as CASSPGTGDSFYGYTF.

This clone appeared a few times. The chain couples TRBV27 to TRBJ1-1; D is possibly TRBD1 (5 bases). The germline V gene encodes CDR1 MNHEY and CDR2 SMNVEV (reference sequence). The CDR3 sequence is 17 residues long. V was pared by 5 bases and J by 3 bases, with 22 bases between. This CDR3 reads CASSPSLDRGYYTEAFF. Written as DNA, the CDR3 is TGTGCCAGCAGTCCCTCCCTTGATAGGGGCTATTACACTGAAGCTTTCTTT.

The chain recombines TRBV6-1 with TRBJ1-1, with D maybe TRBD1 (5 bases). CDR3 size: 14 residues. Germline CDR1 and CDR2: MNHNS and SASEGT. Trimming took off 9 bases at V and 0 bases at J, with 14 bases between the two ends. The chain's CDR3 is CASYRWGVNTEAFF. The DNA of the CDR3 is TGTGCCAGTTACCGGTGGGGCGTGAACACTGAAGCTTTCTTT.

The J gene is TRBJ1-1, the V gene TRBV20-1; D is unresolved. CDR3 length equals 11 residues. Germline lookup yields CDR1 DFQATT and CDR2 SNEGSKA (reference sequence). The germline V and J ends were trimmed by 5 bases and 6 bases, with 10 bases remaining between them. CDR3 in DNA: TGCAGTGCTTACCATCAGGCTGAAGCTTTCTTT. It encodes CSAYHQAEAFF.

In this sample, this clone turned up once. The CDR3 DNA reads as TGTGCCAGCAGCCAATGGACTGGCTCTGGAAACACCATATATTTT. This gives the protein CASSQWTGSGNTIYF. The chain is built from TRBV16 and TRBJ1-3; D is ambiguous. Looked up from germline, CDR1 is KGHSY and CDR2 is FQNENV. V shed 1 base and J shed 0 bases, with 7 bases lying between them. This CDR3 is 15 amino acids long.

The gene calls are TRBV15 and TRBJ2-7; TRBD2 is a possible D gene (6 bases). The CDR3 extends over 14 amino acids. With 6 bases removed from V and 0 bases from J, the gap between germline ends came to 12 bases. The germline gives CDR1 LNHNV, CDR2 YYDKDF (reference sequence). CDR3: CATRAGYGSYEQYF. The CDR3 region has the DNA TGTGCCACCAGGGCGGGATACGGCTCCTACGAGCAGTACTTC.

V usage is TRBV18 and J usage is TRBJ1-4, with D hard to call. Germline V lookup: CDR1 KGHSH, CDR2 LQKENI. Deletions cut 6 bases from V and 7 bases from J, with 15 bases between. CDR3 length: 14 amino acids. The CDR3 loop reads CASSPRGGSEKLFF. CDR3 DNA: TGTGCCAGCTCCCCCCGCGGAGGTAGTGAAAAACTGTTTTTT.

The CDR3 is CASSPPGYGYTF. The DNA for the CDR3 is TGTGCCAGCAGTCCTCCCGGCTATGGCTACACCTTC. The rearrangement joins TRBV28 to TRBJ1-2; D call uncertain. The CDR3 is 12 amino acids. V lost 5 bases, J lost 4 bases, and 8 bases lay in between. Germline V gene sequence: CDR1 MDHEN, CDR2 SYDVKM.

The J gene is TRBJ1-1, the V gene TRBV6-5, with 8 bases lining up with TRBD1. V was pared by 7 bases and J by 2 bases, with 9 bases of the junction left unmatched. Germline CDR1 reads MNHEY; CDR2 reads SVGAGI. The length of the CDR3 is 15 residues. CDR3 coding DNA: TGTGCCAGCAAAAACAGGGGGATATCCAACACTGAAGCTTTCTTT. This sequence encodes CASKNRGISNTEAFF.

The chain links TRBV5-4 to TRBJ2-7; possible D gene TRBD1, 5 bases. CDR3 size: 15 residues. Germline V gives CDR1 SGHNT, CDR2 YYREEE (reference sequence). Between the trimmed V and J ends, which lost 0 bases and 3 bases, there was a span of 13 bases. The CDR3, as DNA: TGTGCCAGCAGCTTGGGGTCAGGGCAATACTACGAGCAGTACTTC. Its protein product is CASSLGSGQYYEQYF.

The gene calls are TRBV5-4 and TRBJ2-3; 8 nucleotides agree with TRBD2. The junction had 12 bases not matched to a gene; V was cut back by 1 base and J by 2 bases. Germline-derived CDR1 and CDR2 are SGHNT and YYREEE (reference sequence). The CDR3 runs 18 residues. The CDR3 DNA is TGTGCCAGCAGCTTGAGGGCGGGGGGCCCGGGATACACAGATACGCAGTATTTT. As protein: CASSLRAGGPGYTDTQYF.

This chain joins TRBV19 and TRBJ1-1, with TRBD1 identical over 11 bases. Germline loops: CDR1 LNHDA, CDR2 SQIVND (reference sequence). After removal of 6 bases from V and 4 bases from J, the junction contained 1 base not matched to a gene. The CDR3 length is 13 residues. CDR3 loop: CASRGQGGTEAFF. DNA for the CDR3: TGTGCCAGTAGGGGACAGGGGGGCACTGAAGCTTTCTTT.

This clone came up a few times. The V and J genes are TRBV14 and TRBJ2-5; 11 nucleotides match TRBD2. After removal of 4 bases from V and 4 bases from J, the junction contained 14 bases not matched to a gene. The CDR3 is 18 residues long. Germline V gene data show CDR1 as SGHDN and CDR2 as FVKESK. The CDR3 region has the DNA TGTGCCAGCAGCCCAGGTGGCCTAGCGGGGGGTTTCCGAGAGACCCAGTACTTC. Its protein product is CASSPGGLAGGFRETQYF.

The chain joins TRBV9 to TRBJ2-5, with a tentative D call TRBD2 (7 bases). Trimming left V 2 bases short and J 4 bases short, with 12 bases between. The germline V gene encodes CDR1 SGDLS and CDR2 YYNGEE. CDR3 length: 14 residues. The CDR3 is CASSVGGPRETQYF. CDR3 in DNA: TGTGCCAGCAGCGTCGGGGGGCCTCGAGAGACCCAGTACTTC.

This clone was found once. This chain links TRBV2 with TRBJ2-3; 11 bases map to TRBD2. Germline assignment: CDR1 SNHLY and CDR2 FYNNEI. This CDR3 region has 17 residues. V lost 7 bases and J lost 3; bases outside the gene matches: 12. CDR3 sequence: CASKGGSGRAGTDTQYF. CDR3 DNA: TGTGCCAGCAAGGGTGGTAGCGGGAGGGCCGGTACAGATACGCAGTATTTT.

This chain connects TRBV5-1 to TRBJ2-4; the D is unclear. CDR1 is SGHRS and CDR2 is YFSETQ in the germline V gene. The length of the CDR3 is 17 residues. V lost 4 bases to trimming and J lost 0 bases, with 17 bases between them. The CDR3 here is CASSPINTGLAKNIQYF. DNA of the CDR3: TGCGCCAGCAGCCCGATTAATACTGGGCTAGCCAAAAACATTCAGTACTTC.

This chain uses TRBV7-9 with TRBJ2-1; 15 bases line up with TRBD2. Germline V gives CDR1 SEHNR, CDR2 FQNEAQ (reference sequence). The CDR3 covers 15 residues. The V segment lost 5 bases and the J segment 6 bases; nucleotides outside the gene matches: 2. CDR3 residues: CASSPGLAGGNEQFF. In nucleotides, the CDR3 is TGTGCCAGCAGCCCGGGACTAGCGGGAGGCAATGAGCAGTTCTTC. Together with reference TRBV7-9 and TRBJ2-1, the CDR3 gives the full variable domain: DTGVSQNPRHKITKRGQNVTFRCDPISEHNRLYWYRQTLGQGPEFLTYFQNEAQLEKSRLLSDRFSAERPKGSFSTLEIQRTEQGDSAMYLCASSPGLAGGNEQFFGPGTRLTVL.

The gene calls are TRBV9 and TRBJ2-6; the D gene is possibly TRBD2 (7 bases). V was clipped by 4 bases and J by 4 bases, with 18 bases between them. The CDR3 is made up of 17 amino acids. Germline V gives CDR1 SGDLS, CDR2 YYNGEE. Here the CDR3 DNA reads TGTGCCAGCAGCCCCTGGGGGGGGGCGCGGGGGGCCAACGTCCTGACTTTC. This codes for CASSPWGGARGANVLTF.

A single count supports this clone. V and J are TRBV7-9 and TRBJ2-1, with TRBD1 identical over 10 bases. The CDR3 runs to 15 residues. With 4 bases clipped from V and 5 bases from J, the junction kept 5 bases outside the gene matches. CDR1 is SEHNR, CDR2 FQNEAQ, per germline (reference sequence). CDR3 sequence reads: CASSSTGGDHNEQFF. The CDR3 DNA follows: TGTGCCAGCAGCTCGACAGGGGGCGATCACAATGAGCAGTTCTTC.

The chain is built from TRBV7-9 and TRBJ1-1; tentative D call: TRBD1 (6 bases). Germline V gene lookup returns CDR1 SEHNR and CDR2 FQNEAQ (reference sequence). Trimming pared 2 bases from V and 3 bases from J, leaving 13 bases between. The CDR3 spans 15 residues. The CDR3 loop reads CASSLRTVGDTEAFF. The CDR3 DNA reads TGTGCCAGCAGCTTACGGACAGTTGGGGACACTGAAGCTTTCTTT.

The rearrangement joins TRBV19 to TRBJ1-5; TRBD1 is a possible D gene (5 bases). CDR1 LNHDA and CDR2 SQIVND come from the germline V gene (reference sequence). The CDR3 is 15 residues long. Deletions cut 8 bases from V and 3 bases from J, with 17 bases between. The DNA for the CDR3 is TGTGCCAGTCAGGAACAGGAGCTACTCAATCAGCCCCAGCATTTT. Translation: CASQEQELLNQPQHF.